This T cell receptor beta chain was sequenced during a study of T cell responses to AZD1222 COVID-19 vaccine (dated by TCRdb to about 2021). Concerning the study at large: Because spike-specific TCR depth and breadth did not differ between the two schedules, AZD1222 recipients who got a second dose at roughly 4 weeks were pooled with those who got a second dose at roughly 12 weeks. A total of roughly 240 trial participants underwent TCR sequencing, of whom nearly 210 received two doses of AZD1222 and around 26 received two doses of the MenACWY control vaccine. Trial participants were enrolled into age subgroups of 18-55, 56-69 and 70-plus years, which contained about 150, 28 and 57 TCR-sequenced participants, respectively. General conclusions and limits of the study: Participants were mostly white British and included more females than males, and it was suggested by the authors that clonal diversity may have been underestimated. Reportedly, almost half of the unique spike-specific TCRs recognized epitopes lying outside the regions that are mutated in the B.1.351 and B.1.1.7 variants. After two AZD1222 doses, both the breadth and the depth of spike-specific TCRs were significantly higher than at day 0 and than in MenACWY recipients. Vaccine-associated CD4 TCRs spanned the whole spike protein, with dominant responses in regions 160-218 and 743-854. In the small 56-69-year group, the increase in depth fell short of significance, most likely because of low power. No day 14 peak-response samples were available, so repertoires were characterized only after the peak T cell response. Conclusions about previously exposed vaccinees are limited because only a handful of AZD1222 recipients were SARS-CoV-2 seropositive at baseline.

For CDR1 and CDR2, the germline V gene (reference sequence) lists GTSNPN and SVGIG. The CDR3 spans 14 residues, from the cysteine through the phenylalanine. CDR3 DNA only is kept here, 42 bases in frame from base 1. V gives up 1 base and J gives up 7 bases, and the segment between their germline ends measures 16 bases. The CDR3 regions of human TCRbeta chains were analyzed by immunosequencing. In the paper's pipeline: Repertoire TCRs were matched against a reference library of SARS-CoV-2-specific TCRs generated with the MIRA antigen-specificity platform. Breadth meant the fraction of unique TCRs that were SARS-CoV-2-associated, whereas depth meant the fraction of total T cells that were SARS-CoV-2-associated. Using the MIRA data, each spike-specific TCR was assigned both to the spike region to which the TCR was reactive and to a CD4 or CD8 class. Log10-transformed breadth and depth values were compared by one-way ANOVA with Sidak's multiple comparisons tests. What TCRdb holds here is the immuneACCESS table cut down to in-frame rearrangements. Part of the clones is not present; checked against another copy, under half of the missing clones reflect an unresolved V gene, and the others are unexplained. V and J calls and clone size are as listed in that table; D and trimming were resolved from the DNA. Recorded for this sample are some 130,000 clones; nearly 95% of them occurred a single time. Around 5.9% of the sample is in the top ten clones.

Worth noting for this clone: This receptor's antigen is unknown. Per-base quality was not reported, and no clone a single base away is much larger than it.

The sample's time point, from its label and the paper: baseline before first vaccination. Samples from vaccinated people were obtained from the UK trials COV001 and COV002, which included a single-blind randomized controlled phase 2/3 trial of AZD1222 (ChAdOx1 nCoV-19) in healthy adults. For TCRbeta chain sequencing, PBMC samples were collected from trial participants at day 0 and at day 28 after the second dose. The chain was built from TRBV30 and TRBJ1-2, with TRBD1 tentatively as D gene (5 bases match). This TCR came from an adult in good health. The sequencing used peripheral blood, collected on day 0 of AZD1222 vaccination. The CDR3 here reads CAWSGGRGYGGYTF. The DNA sequence follows: TGTGCCTGGAGTGGGGGAAGGGGTTATGGTGGCTACACCTTC.